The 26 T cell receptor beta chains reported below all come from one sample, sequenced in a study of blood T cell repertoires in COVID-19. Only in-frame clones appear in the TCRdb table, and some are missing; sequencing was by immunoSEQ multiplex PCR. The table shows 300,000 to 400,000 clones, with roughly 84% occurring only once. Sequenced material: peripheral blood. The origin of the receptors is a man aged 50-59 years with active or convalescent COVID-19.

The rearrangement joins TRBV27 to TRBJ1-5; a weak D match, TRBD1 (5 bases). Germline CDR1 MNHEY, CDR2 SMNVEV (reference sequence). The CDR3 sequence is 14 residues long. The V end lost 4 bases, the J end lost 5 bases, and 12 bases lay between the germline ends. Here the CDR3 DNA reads TGTGCCAGCAGTTCGGTGGACACCTATCAGCCCCAGCATTTT. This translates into CASSSVDTYQPQHF.

The CDR3 sequence: CASSEIQAINSPLHF. The CDR3 nucleotides read TGTGCCAGCAGTGAGATTCAGGCCATCAATTCACCCCTCCACTTT. J is TRBJ1-6 and V is TRBV2; D remains ambiguous. V was pared by 3 bases and J by 7 bases, with 13 bases between. Germline V gives CDR1 SNHLY, CDR2 FYNNEI. The CDR3 runs to 15 residues.

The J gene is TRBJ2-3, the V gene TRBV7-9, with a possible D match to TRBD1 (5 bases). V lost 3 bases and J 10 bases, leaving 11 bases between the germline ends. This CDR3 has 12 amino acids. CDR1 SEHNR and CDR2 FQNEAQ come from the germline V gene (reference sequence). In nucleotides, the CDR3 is TGTGCCAGCAGCTTCCCCCAGGGTCCGCAGTATTTT. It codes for CASSFPQGPQYF.

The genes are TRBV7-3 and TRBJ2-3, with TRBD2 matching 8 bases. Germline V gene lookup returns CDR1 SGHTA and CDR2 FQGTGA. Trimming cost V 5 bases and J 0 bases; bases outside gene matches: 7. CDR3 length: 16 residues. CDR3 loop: CASSQRAGGSTDTQYF. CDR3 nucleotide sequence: TGTGCCAGCAGCCAACGGGCGGGAGGAAGCACAGATACGCAGTATTTT. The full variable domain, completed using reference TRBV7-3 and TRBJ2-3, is GAGVSQTPSNKVTEKGKYVELRCDPISGHTALYWYRQSLGQGPEFLIYFQGTGAADDSGLPNDRFFAVRPEGSVSTLKIQRTERGDSAVYLCASSQRAGGSTDTQYFGPGTRLTVL.

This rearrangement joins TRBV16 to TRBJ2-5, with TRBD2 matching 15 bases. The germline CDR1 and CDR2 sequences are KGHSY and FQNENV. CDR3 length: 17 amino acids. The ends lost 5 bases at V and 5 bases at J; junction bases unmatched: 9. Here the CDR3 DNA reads TGTGCCAGCAGCTACGGACTAGCGGGAGGGCTTGCGGAGACCCAGTACTTC. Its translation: CASSYGLAGGLAETQYF. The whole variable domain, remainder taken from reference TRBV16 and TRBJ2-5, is GEEVAQTPKHLVRGEGQKAKLYCAPIKGHSYVFWYQQVLKNEFKFLISFQNENVFDETGMPKERFSAKCLPNSPCSLEIQATKLEDSAVYFCASSYGLAGGLAETQYFGPGTRLLVL.

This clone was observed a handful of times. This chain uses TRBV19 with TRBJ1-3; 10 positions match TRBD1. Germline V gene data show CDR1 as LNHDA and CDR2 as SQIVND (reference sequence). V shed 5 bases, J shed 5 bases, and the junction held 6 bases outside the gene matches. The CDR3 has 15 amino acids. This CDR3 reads CASSPRTGGRNTIYF. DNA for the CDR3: TGTGCCAGTAGTCCAAGGACAGGGGGTCGAAACACCATATATTTT.

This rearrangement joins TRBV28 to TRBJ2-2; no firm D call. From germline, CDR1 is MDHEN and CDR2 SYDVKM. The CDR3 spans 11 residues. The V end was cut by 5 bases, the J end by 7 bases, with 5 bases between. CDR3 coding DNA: TGTGCCAGCAGTAGCATCGGGGAGCTGTTTTTT. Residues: CASSSIGELFF.

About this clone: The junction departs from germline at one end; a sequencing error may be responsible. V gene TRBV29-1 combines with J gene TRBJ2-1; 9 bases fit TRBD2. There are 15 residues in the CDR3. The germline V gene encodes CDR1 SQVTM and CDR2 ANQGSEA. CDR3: CTVPNSGGRYNEQFF. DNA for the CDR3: TGCACCGTTCCCAATAGCGGGGGCCGTTACAATGAGCAGTTCTTC.

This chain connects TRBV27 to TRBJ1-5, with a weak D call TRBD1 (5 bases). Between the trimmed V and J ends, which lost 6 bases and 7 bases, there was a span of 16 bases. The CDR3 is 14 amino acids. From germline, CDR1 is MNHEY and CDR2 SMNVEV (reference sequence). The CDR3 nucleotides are TGTGCCAGCAGACCACAGGCCCCAAGGCAGCCCCAGCATTTT. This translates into CASRPQAPRQPQHF.

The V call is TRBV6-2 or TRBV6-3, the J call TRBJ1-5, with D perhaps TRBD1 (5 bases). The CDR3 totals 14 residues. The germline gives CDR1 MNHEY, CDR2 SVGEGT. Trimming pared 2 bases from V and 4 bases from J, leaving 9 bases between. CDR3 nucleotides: TGTGCCAGCAGTTACGAGACAGCTAATCAGCCCCAGCATTTT. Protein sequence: CASSYETANQPQHF.

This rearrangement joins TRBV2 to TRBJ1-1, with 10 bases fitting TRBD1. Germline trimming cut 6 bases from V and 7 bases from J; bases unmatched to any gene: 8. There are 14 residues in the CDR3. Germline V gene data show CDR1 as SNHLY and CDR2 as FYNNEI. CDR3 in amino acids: CASRATGGRGEAFF. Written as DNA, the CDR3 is TGTGCCAGCAGGGCGACAGGGGGCCGCGGTGAAGCTTTCTTT.

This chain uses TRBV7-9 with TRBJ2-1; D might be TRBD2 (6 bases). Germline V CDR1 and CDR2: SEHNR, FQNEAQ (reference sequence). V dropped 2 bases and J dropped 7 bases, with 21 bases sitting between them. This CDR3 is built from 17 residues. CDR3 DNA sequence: TGTGCCAGCAGCTTATTTTCCGCGGGCACGGGGGTTAATGAGCAGTTCTTC. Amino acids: CASSLFSAGTGVNEQFF.

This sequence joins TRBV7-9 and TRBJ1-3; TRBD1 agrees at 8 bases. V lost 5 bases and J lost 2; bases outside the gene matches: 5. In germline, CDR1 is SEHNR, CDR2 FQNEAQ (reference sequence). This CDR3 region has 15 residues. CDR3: CASSHRDRTGNTIYF. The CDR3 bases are TGTGCCAGCAGCCACCGGGACAGGACTGGAAACACCATATATTTT.

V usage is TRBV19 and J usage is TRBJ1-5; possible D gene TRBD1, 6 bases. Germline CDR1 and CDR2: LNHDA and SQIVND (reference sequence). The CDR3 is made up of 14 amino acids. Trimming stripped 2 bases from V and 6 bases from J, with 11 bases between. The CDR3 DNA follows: TGTGCCAGTAGTATAAGGGAAGGGGGTCAGCCCCAGCATTTT. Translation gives CASSIREGGQPQHF.

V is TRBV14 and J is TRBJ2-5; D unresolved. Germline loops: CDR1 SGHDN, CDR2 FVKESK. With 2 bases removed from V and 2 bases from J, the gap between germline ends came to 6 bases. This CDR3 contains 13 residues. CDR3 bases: TGTGCCAGCAGCCAAAACTGGCAAGAGACCCAGTACTTC. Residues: CASSQNWQETQYF.

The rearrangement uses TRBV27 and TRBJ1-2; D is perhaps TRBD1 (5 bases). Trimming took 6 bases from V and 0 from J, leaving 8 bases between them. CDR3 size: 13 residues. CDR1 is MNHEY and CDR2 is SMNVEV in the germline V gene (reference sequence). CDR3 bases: TGTGCCAGCAGAAAGACAGCTAACTATGGCTACACCTTC. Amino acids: CASRKTANYGYTF.

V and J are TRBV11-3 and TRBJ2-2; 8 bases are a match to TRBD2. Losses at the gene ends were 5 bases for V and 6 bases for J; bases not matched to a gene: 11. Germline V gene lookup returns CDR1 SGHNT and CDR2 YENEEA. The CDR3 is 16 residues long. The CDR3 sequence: CASSGPLGRGAGELFF. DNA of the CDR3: TGTGCCAGCAGCGGCCCCCTTGGGCGGGGGGCCGGGGAGCTGTTTTTT.

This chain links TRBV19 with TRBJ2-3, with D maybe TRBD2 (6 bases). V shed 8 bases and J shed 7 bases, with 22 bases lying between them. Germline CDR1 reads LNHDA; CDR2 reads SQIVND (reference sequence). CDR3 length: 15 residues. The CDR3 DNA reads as TGTGCCAGTCGCGAGGGGTCTTCAGGGACTTATACGCAGTATTTT. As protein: CASREGSSGTYTQYF.

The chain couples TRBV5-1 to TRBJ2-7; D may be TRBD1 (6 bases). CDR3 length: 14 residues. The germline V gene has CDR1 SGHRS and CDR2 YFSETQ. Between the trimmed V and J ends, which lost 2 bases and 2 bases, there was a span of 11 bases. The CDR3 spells CASSFTGRTYEQYF. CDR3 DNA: TGCGCCAGCAGCTTTACAGGGCGAACCTACGAGCAGTACTTC.

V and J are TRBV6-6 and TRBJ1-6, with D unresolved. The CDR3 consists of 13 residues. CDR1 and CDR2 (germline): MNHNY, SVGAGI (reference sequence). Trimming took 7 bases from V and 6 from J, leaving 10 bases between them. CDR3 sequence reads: CASNGRVNSPLHF. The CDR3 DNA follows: TGTGCCAGCAACGGGAGGGTTAATTCACCCCTCCACTTT.

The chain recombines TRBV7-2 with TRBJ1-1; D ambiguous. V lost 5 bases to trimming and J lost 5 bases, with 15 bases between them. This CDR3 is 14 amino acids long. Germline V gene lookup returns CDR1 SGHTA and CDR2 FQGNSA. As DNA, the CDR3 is TGTGCCAGCAGCCCTTACGAAAGAGTTACTGAAGCTTTCTTT. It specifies CASSPYERVTEAFF. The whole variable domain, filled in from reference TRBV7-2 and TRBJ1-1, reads GAGVSQSPSNKVTEKGKDVELRCDPISGHTALYWYRQSLGQGLEFLIYFQGNSAPDKSGLPSDRFSAERTGGSVSTLTIQRTQQEDSAVYLCASSPYERVTEAFFGQGTRLTVV.

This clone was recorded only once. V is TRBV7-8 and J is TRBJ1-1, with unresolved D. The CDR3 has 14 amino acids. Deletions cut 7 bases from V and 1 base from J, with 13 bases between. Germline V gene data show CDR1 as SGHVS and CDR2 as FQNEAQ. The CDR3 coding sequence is TGTGCCAGCACCCCAAGGCGGGGGAACACTGAAGCTTTCTTT. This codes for CASTPRRGNTEAFF.

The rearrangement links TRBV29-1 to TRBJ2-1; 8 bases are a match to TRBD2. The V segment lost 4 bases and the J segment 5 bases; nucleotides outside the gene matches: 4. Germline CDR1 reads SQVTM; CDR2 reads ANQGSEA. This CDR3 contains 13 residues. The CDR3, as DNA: TGCAGCGTTGTCCGGGGGGGAAACAATGAGCAGTTCTTC. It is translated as CSVVRGGNNEQFF.

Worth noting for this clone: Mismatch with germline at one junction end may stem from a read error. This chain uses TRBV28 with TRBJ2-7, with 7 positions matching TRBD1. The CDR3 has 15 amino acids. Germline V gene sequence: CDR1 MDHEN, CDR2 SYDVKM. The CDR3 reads CASSPDRPTFPTIFF. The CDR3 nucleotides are TGTGCCAGCAGCCCGGACAGGCCAACCTTCCCTACGATTTTCTTC.

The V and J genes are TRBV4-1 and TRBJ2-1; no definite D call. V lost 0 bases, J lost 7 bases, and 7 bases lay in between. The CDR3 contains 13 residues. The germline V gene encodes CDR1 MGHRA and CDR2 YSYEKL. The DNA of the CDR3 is TGCGCCAGCAGCCAAGAAAACAGAAATGAGCAGTTCTTC. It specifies CASSQENRNEQFF.

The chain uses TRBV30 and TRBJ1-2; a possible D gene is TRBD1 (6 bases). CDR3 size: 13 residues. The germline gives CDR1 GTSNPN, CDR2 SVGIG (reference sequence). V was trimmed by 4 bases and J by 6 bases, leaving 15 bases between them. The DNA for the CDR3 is TGTGCCTGGAATCCGGGGGGGCCAAATGGCTACACCTTC. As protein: CAWNPGGPNGYTF. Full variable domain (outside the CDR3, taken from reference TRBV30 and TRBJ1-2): SQTIHQWPATLVQPVGSPLSLECTVEGTSNPNLYWYRQAAGRGLQLLFYSVGIGQISSEVPQNLSASRPQDRQFILSSKKLLLSDSGFYLCAWNPGGPNGYTFGSGTRLTVV.